The 20 T cell receptor beta chains listed next were all sequenced from one sample in a study of T cells in Graves' hyperthyroidism and ophthalmopathy. The investigators amplified TCR beta CDR3 regions from RNA transcripts. TCR CDR3 regions were first amplified by RT-PCR with HTBI primers. TCRdb itself ran the multiplex PCR reads through MiXCR, one entry per CDR3 protein. The table has about 500,000 distinct CDR3 sequences, 13% to 15% seen once; the top ten hold less than 20%. The sequencing sample was made of blood. The receptors were gathered from a woman aged 18 to 35 with Graves' hyperthyroidism.

This clonotype was recorded only once. The V call is TRBV19, the J call TRBJ2-1; 10 bases align to TRBD2. Germline assignment: CDR1 LNHDA and CDR2 SQIVND (reference sequence). J lost 2 bases, V lost 5 bases, and 6 bases had no gene match. This CDR3 comprises 16 residues. CDR3 sequence reads: CASSLGSGRAYNEQFF. CDR3 coding DNA: TGTGCCAGTAGTCTCGGGAGCGGGAGGGCCTACAATGAGCAGTTCTTC. The whole variable domain, remainder taken from reference TRBV19 and TRBJ2-1, is DGGITQSPKYLFRKEGQNVTLSCEQNLNHDAMYWYRQDPGQGLRLIYYSQIVNDFQKGDIAEGYSVSREKKESFPLTVTSAQKNPTAFYLCASSLGSGRAYNEQFFGPGTRLTVL.

This clonotype was picked up many times. This chain connects TRBV27 to TRBJ2-3; D not resolved. Trimming stripped 10 bases from V and 5 bases from J, with 16 bases between. The CDR3 contains 13 residues. Germline CDR1 and CDR2: MNHEY and SMNVEV (reference sequence). CDR3 in DNA: TGTGCCACCCGGAGAGGATCTGGAGATACGCAGTATTTT. As protein: CATRRGSGDTQYF.

In this sample, this clonotype turned up a few times. The chain links TRBV5-6 to TRBJ2-3; no definite D call. This CDR3 is built from 13 residues. CDR1 is SGHDT, CDR2 YYEEEE, per germline. Trimming pared 4 bases from V and 8 bases from J, leaving 14 bases between. CDR3 DNA sequence: TGTGCCAGCAGCCAAGTAGGCTTCGGTACGCAGTATTTT. This sequence encodes CASSQVGFGTQYF.

This clonotype was picked up a small number of times. The rearrangement uses TRBV30 and TRBJ2-7, with 13 bases aligning to TRBD2. Germline lookup yields CDR1 GTSNPN and CDR2 SVGIG (reference sequence). V dropped 3 bases and J dropped 1; count of bases not matched to a gene: 9. CDR3 length: 17 amino acids. In DNA form, the CDR3 reads TGTGCCTGGAGCGGTATGACTAGCGGGAGGTGGTCCTACGAGCAGTACTTC. Translating gives CAWSGMTSGRWSYEQYF.

This clonotype has a count of ten or more. The V gene is TRBV12-3 or TRBV12-4, the J gene TRBJ2-7, with no clear D. Trimming removed 5 bases from V and 1 base from J, with 3 bases in between. The CDR3 is 11 residues long. The CDR3 loop is CASSNSYEQYF. The CDR3 region has the DNA TGTGCCAGCAGTAATTCCTACGAGCAGTACTTC.

V gene TRBV19 combines with J gene TRBJ2-2, with D uncertain. CDR1 LNHDA and CDR2 SQIVND come from the germline V gene (reference sequence). V gave up 5 bases and J gave up 6 bases, with 16 bases separating them. The length of the CDR3 is 15 residues. This CDR3 reads CASSALTLYAGELFF. CDR3 coding DNA: TGTGCCAGTAGTGCCCTGACGCTTTATGCCGGGGAGCTGTTTTTT.

The table lists this clonotype with a few counts. J is TRBJ1-1 and V is TRBV5-8; possible D gene TRBD1, 5 bases. Germline V gene data show CDR1 as SGHTS and CDR2 as YDEGEE. V was trimmed by 4 bases and J by 4 bases, leaving 14 bases between them. This CDR3 is 14 amino acids long. For the CDR3, the DNA is TGTGCCAGCAGCCCGGGACCTACGAGCACTGAAGCTTTCTTT. This translates into CASSPGPTSTEAFF.

This clonotype was seen at least ten times. V is TRBV2 and J is TRBJ2-3; D is unclear. The ends were cut back, 3 bases at V and 2 bases at J, with 9 bases in the middle. The CDR3 totals 14 residues. The germline V gene encodes CDR1 SNHLY and CDR2 FYNNEI. DNA of the CDR3: TGTGCCAGCAGTGACCCTAGGTTCACAGATACGCAGTATTTT. This translates into CASSDPRFTDTQYF.

The sample holds many counts of this clonotype. The gene calls are TRBV20-1 and TRBJ2-1; 8 nucleotides line up with TRBD2. V dropped 6 bases and J dropped 4; count of bases not matched to a gene: 8. The CDR3 runs 14 residues. Germline assignment: CDR1 DFQATT and CDR2 SNEGSKA (reference sequence). The CDR3 reads CSAQTSDSYNEQFF. As DNA, the CDR3 is TGCAGTGCGCAGACTAGCGACTCTTACAATGAGCAGTTCTTC.

This clonotype has at least ten counts. This chain joins TRBV5-6 and TRBJ2-5, with D tentatively TRBD1 (5 bases). CDR1 is SGHDT, CDR2 YYEEEE, per germline. The CDR3 is made up of 12 amino acids. Between the trimmed V and J ends, which lost 3 bases and 7 bases, there was a span of 10 bases. DNA for the CDR3: TGTGCCAGCAGCTCCTCCAGGGCGACCCAGTACTTC. Its translation is CASSSSRATQYF.

J is TRBJ1-5 and V is TRBV6-1; maybe TRBD1 (6 bases). V dropped 6 bases and J dropped 2 bases, with 14 bases sitting between them. Germline values: CDR1 MNHNS, CDR2 SASEGT. The CDR3 is 15 residues long. The CDR3 loop is CASSRTVGGNQPQHF. The DNA for the CDR3 is TGTGCCAGCAGCCGGACAGTCGGGGGCAATCAGCCCCAGCATTTT.

At least ten counts were recorded for this clonotype. The V call is TRBV7-6, the J call TRBJ1-1; TRBD1 might be the D (5 bases). Per the germline V gene, CDR1 is SGHVS and CDR2 is FNYEAQ. The CDR3 is 15 residues long. V lost 2 bases and J 1 base, leaving 11 bases between the germline ends. CDR3 sequence (DNA): TGTGCCAGCAGCTTAACCGGGACCACGAACACTGAAGCTTTCTTT. This sequence encodes CASSLTGTTNTEAFF.

In this sample, this clonotype turned up many times. The chain joins TRBV27 to TRBJ2-2, with a possible D match to TRBD1 (6 bases). This CDR3 is 14 amino acids long. Trimming took 4 bases from V and 7 from J, leaving 13 bases between them. Germline V CDR1 and CDR2: MNHEY, SMNVEV (reference sequence). CDR3 nucleotide sequence: TGTGCCAGCAGTTCCGGACAGCCGCACGGGGAGCTGTTTTTT. It codes for CASSSGQPHGELFF.

This clonotype has at least ten counts. This chain links TRBV7-6 with TRBJ2-1; D is unresolved. The CDR3 sequence is 13 residues long. The germline CDR1 and CDR2 sequences are SGHVS and FNYEAQ. V was shortened by 0 bases and J by 5 bases, with 5 bases between the two germline ends. CDR3 region: CASSLAPNNEQFF. CDR3 nucleotide sequence: TGTGCCAGCAGCTTAGCTCCAAACAATGAGCAGTTCTTC.

V and J are TRBV6-1 and TRBJ2-7, with unresolved D. Trimming left V 3 bases short and J 3 bases short, with 12 bases between. Germline V gene lookup returns CDR1 MNHNS and CDR2 SASEGT. The CDR3 has 14 amino acids. The CDR3: CASSDLGNFYEQYV. The CDR3 DNA reads as TGTGCCAGCAGTGATTTAGGGAACTTCTACGAGCAGTACGTC.

This clonotype was counted many times. This chain links TRBV30 with TRBJ1-1, with D unclear. V gave up 1 base and J gave up 1 base, with 7 bases separating them. The germline V gene has CDR1 GTSNPN and CDR2 SVGIG (reference sequence). The CDR3 covers 13 residues. The CDR3 DNA sequence: TGTGCCTGGAGTGCTGCTACGAACACTGAAGCTTTCTTT. Encoded protein: CAWSAATNTEAFF.

The chain recombines TRBV29-1 with TRBJ1-4, with D unclear. V was pared by 4 bases and J by 7 bases, with 13 bases between. The V gene's germline CDR1 is SQVTM and CDR2 ANQGSEA. CDR3 length: 13 amino acids. CDR3 nucleotides: TGCAGCGTTGTGGAGGGTGTGGGTGAAAAACTGTTTTTT. Protein product: CSVVEGVGEKLFF.

This clonotype occurred many times. This CDR3 reads CASSLTRGAGSSYNEQFF. In nucleotides, the CDR3 is TGTGCCAGCAGCTTAACCCGGGGCGCAGGGAGCTCCTACAATGAGCAGTTCTTC. This chain links TRBV7-8 with TRBJ2-1; D tentatively reads TRBD1 or TRBD2 (5 bases each). V lost 2 bases and J 0 bases, leaving 17 bases between the germline ends. Germline CDR1 and CDR2: SGHVS and FQNEAQ. The CDR3 covers 18 residues.

This clonotype was found many times. The chain employs TRBV12-5 and TRBJ2-2; no firm D call. The CDR3 is made up of 16 amino acids. Between the trimmed V and J ends, which lost 3 bases and 0 bases, there was a span of 11 bases. Looked up from germline, CDR1 is LGHNT and CDR2 is FRNRAP. Here the CDR3 reads CASGFLEQTNTGELFF. The CDR3 coding sequence is TGTGCTAGTGGTTTTTTGGAACAGACGAACACCGGGGAGCTGTTTTTT.

The chain joins TRBV19 to TRBJ1-1; D call uncertain. Germline V CDR1 and CDR2: LNHDA, SQIVND (reference sequence). CDR3 length equals 19 residues. The V end was cut by 0 bases, the J end by 4 bases, with 24 bases between. CDR3: CASSIDPPQEGRSFTEAFF. The CDR3 nucleotides are TGTGCCAGTAGTATAGATCCCCCACAAGAGGGCCGTAGTTTCACTGAAGCTTTCTTT.